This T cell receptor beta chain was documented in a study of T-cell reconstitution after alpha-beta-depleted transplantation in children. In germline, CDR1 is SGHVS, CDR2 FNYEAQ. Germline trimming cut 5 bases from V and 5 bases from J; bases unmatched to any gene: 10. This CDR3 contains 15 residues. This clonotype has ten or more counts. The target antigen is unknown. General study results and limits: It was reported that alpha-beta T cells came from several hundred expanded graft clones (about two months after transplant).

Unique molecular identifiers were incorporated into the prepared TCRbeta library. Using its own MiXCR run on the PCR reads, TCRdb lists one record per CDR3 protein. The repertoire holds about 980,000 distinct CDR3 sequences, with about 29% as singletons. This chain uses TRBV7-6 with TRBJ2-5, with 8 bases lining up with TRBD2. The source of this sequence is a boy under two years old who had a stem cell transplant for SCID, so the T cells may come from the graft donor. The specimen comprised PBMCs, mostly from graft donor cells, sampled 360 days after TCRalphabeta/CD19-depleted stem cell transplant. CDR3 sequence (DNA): TGTGCCAGCAGCGTTTTTCAACCGGGGGGGGAGACCCAGTACTTC. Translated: CASSVFQPGGETQYF.